The clone carrying this T cell receptor (beta chain) was seen once. The data are from a study of blood T cell repertoires in COVID-19. Study background: The origin of the acute and convalescent COVID-19 samples was the United States, Italy and Spain. PBMCs, B-cell-depleted T cells, or T cells provided the cDNA or gDNA that made up the material.

In the study's own analysis: Using reference gene primer amplification, nucleated cell counts were estimated. TCRdb's table, derived via immunoSEQ multiplex PCR, lists solely in-frame clones and lacks some. That table gives V, J and clone size, and the DNA gave D and trimming. The table lists about 190,000 clones, roughly 91% of them singletons. This CDR3 has 15 amino acids. The germline V gene has CDR1 ENHRY and CDR2 SYGVKD. V was clipped by 5 bases and J by 5 bases; unmatched bases: 10. The receptor's source is a human donor in a cohort sampled during active COVID-19. The chain links TRBV10-3 to TRBJ2-5; 8 nucleotides match TRBD1. The material sequenced was peripheral blood. CDR3 protein: CAISIGQGLQETQYF. The CDR3 nucleotides read TGTGCCATCAGTATCGGACAGGGCCTCCAGGAGACCCAGTACTTC.